These T cell receptor beta chains were read from a single sample in a study of OX40 agonist ivuxolimab in advanced cancers. TCRdb's table, derived via immunoSEQ multiplex PCR, lists solely in-frame clones and lacks some. Altogether roughly 55,000 clones are present, roughly three quarters being singletons, with the ten largest covering approximately 4.4%. The sample here was CD4+ or CD8+ T cells sorted from blood, taken in a trial of the OX40 agonist ivuxolimab. The receptors here all came from an adult with an advanced solid tumor such as melanoma, head and neck, liver or kidney cancer. CDR3s include the opening cysteine and the closing phenylalanine or tryptophan. D genes are given only for firm matches. Size tells how often a clone was seen (once, few, many) or the class of an expanded clone, and some rows leave it out.

J gene	D gene	clone size	V gene	CDR3 DNA	CDR3 protein
TRBJ1-2	-	-	TRBV7-2	TGTGCCAGCAGCTTAGGCACACCAGGTACCCTCTATGGCTACACCTTC	CASSLGTPGTLYGYTF
TRBJ2-1	TRBD2	once	TRBV7-3	TGTGCCAGCAGCGCGAATAGCGGGAGTTCCTACAATGAGCAGTTCTTC	CASSANSGSSYNEQFF
TRBJ1-5	-	-	TRBV2	TGTGCCAGCAGTGAAGAGGGTGGGGGAAATAGCAATCAGCCCCAGCATTTT	CASSEEGGGNSNQPQHF
TRBJ1-4	TRBD1	-	TRBV7-6	TGTGCCAGCAGCTTCGGACAGGGTAATGAAAAACTGTTTTTT	CASSFGQGNEKLFF
TRBJ1-6	TRBD1	-	TRBV19	TGTGCCAGTCAAACCCAGGGGGCGGATTCACCCCTCCACTTT	CASQTQGADSPLHF
TRBJ1-1	TRBD1	once	TRBV7-2	TGTGCCAGCAGCACAGGGGCGTGGGGGAACACTGAAGCTTTCTTT	CASSTGAWGNTEAFF
TRBJ2-5	TRBD2	-	TRBV18	TGTGCCAGCTCACCATACCCCCTTAGCGGGAGCGGGGAGACCCAGTACTTC	CASSPYPLSGSGETQYF
TRBJ1-1	-	-	TRBV30	TGTGCCTCTCTCTTCAGGGCTGAAGCTTTCTTT	CASLFRAEAFF
TRBJ2-3	TRBD2	few	TRBV30	TGTGCCTGGAGTGCCGGGACTAGCGTCCGGACAGATACGCAGTATTTT	CAWSAGTSVRTDTQYF
TRBJ1-4	-	-	TRBV7-3	TGTGCCAGCAGCGTCTCTACTAATGAAAAACTGTTTTTT	CASSVSTNEKLFF
TRBJ1-4	TRBD1	-	TRBV29-1	TGCAGCGCCCGACAGGGAGGTGAAAAACTGTTTTTT	CSARQGGEKLFF
TRBJ1-2	-	-	TRBV5-4	TGTGCCAGCAGCTTGAGCGAGGGACCGCAGGGCGGCTACACCTTC	CASSLSEGPQGGYTF
TRBJ2-1	TRBD2	few	TRBV7-2	TGTGCCAGCAGCAAGGGACTAGCGGGGGGGACTGAGCAGTTCTTC	CASSKGLAGGTEQFF
TRBJ1-5	-	-	TRBV6-5	TGTGCCAGCAGGTCTGTAAGTCAGCCCCAGCATTTT	CASRSVSQPQHF
TRBJ2-3	-	-	TRBV7-2	TGTGCCAGCAGCTCTGGAGGAGCGGGCGCAGATACGCAGTATTTT	CASSSGGAGADTQYF
TRBJ1-1	TRBD1	-	TRBV5-1	TGCGCCAGCAGCGGGACAGGATTGAACACTGAAGCTTTCTTT	CASSGTGLNTEAFF
TRBJ2-7	TRBD1	-	TRBV18	TGTGCCAGCTCACGCACAGGGGTCGAGCAGTACTTC	CASSRTGVEQYF
TRBJ1-5	-	-	TRBV10-1	TGCGCCAGCAGTCCTGGAGGGTCTGGCAATCAGCCCCAGCATTTT	CASSPGGSGNQPQHF
TRBJ1-4	-	-	TRBV15	TGTGCCACCAGCAGAGAGGTTTCAACTAATGAAAAACTGTTTTTT	CATSREVSTNEKLFF
TRBJ2-7	TRBD1	-	TRBV4-1	TGCGCCAGCAGCCCTTTACAGGGGGCGCGGTACGAGCAGTACTTC	CASSPLQGARYEQYF
TRBJ2-1	TRBD2	-	TRBV18	TGTGCCAGCTCACCACGGACTAGCGGGGGTGGGGGATACAATGAGCAGTTCTTC	CASSPRTSGGGGYNEQFF
TRBJ2-7	-	once	TRBV20-1	TGCAGTGCTTCTCTAGCCTACGAGCAGTACTTC	CSASLAYEQYF
TRBJ2-7	TRBD1	-	TRBV28	TGTGCCAGCAGTTTACCGGGGACAGTCACCTACGAGCAGTACTTC	CASSLPGTVTYEQYF
TRBJ1-2	-	-	TRBV7-2	TGTGCCAGCAGTCTTGACAGAGTAGCTAACTATGGCTACACCTTC	CASSLDRVANYGYTF
TRBJ1-1	-	-	TRBV5-1	TGCGCCAGCAGCTCCCAGGCCACGAACACTGAAGCTTTCTTT	CASSSQATNTEAFF
TRBJ2-2	-	once	TRBV6-1	TGTGCCACAGGGGAAGGGATCACCGGGGAGCTGTTTTTT	CATGEGITGELFF
TRBJ1-1	TRBD1	-	TRBV4-2	TGTGCCAGCAGCCAGGCCCGGACAGGAAAGAACACTGAAGCTTTCTTT	CASSQARTGKNTEAFF
TRBJ1-1	-	-	TRBV7-2	TGTGCCAGCAGCTTAAGTGGGGTCGGAGCTTTCTTT	CASSLSGVGAFF
TRBJ1-5	-	-	TRBV2	TGTGCCAGCAGTGCCCGGGACGGACGCAATCAGCCCCAGCATTTT	CASSARDGRNQPQHF